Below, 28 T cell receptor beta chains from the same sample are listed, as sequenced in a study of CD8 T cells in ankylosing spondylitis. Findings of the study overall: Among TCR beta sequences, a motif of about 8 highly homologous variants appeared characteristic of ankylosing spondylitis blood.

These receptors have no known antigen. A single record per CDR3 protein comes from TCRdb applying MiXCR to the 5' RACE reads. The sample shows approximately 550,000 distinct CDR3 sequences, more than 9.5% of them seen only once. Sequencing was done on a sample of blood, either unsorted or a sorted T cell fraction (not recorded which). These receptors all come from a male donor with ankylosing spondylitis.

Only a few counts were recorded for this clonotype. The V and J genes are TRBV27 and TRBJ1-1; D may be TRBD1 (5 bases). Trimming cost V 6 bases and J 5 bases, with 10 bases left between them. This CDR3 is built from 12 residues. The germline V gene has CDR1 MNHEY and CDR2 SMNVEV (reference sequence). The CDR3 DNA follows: TGTGCCAGCAGGGTCGGACATACTGAAGCTTTCTTT. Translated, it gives CASRVGHTEAFF.

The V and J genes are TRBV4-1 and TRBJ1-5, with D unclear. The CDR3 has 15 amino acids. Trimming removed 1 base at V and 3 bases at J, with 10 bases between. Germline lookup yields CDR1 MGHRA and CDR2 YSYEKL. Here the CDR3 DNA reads TGCGCCAGCAGCCAAGGGGCAGTTGACAATCAGCCCCAGCATTTT. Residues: CASSQGAVDNQPQHF.

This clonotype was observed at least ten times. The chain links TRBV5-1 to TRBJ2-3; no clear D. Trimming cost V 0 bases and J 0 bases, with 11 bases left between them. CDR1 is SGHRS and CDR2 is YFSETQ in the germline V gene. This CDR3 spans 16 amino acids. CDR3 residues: CASSLEVGSSTDTQYF. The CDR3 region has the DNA TGCGCCAGCAGCTTGGAGGTGGGGTCAAGCACAGATACGCAGTATTTT.

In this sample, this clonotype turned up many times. In nucleotides, the CDR3 is TGCAGCGTCCAAGGACTAGCGGGTTCCCTGTACAATGAGCAGTTCTTC. Translating gives CSVQGLAGSLYNEQFF. The chain uses TRBV29-1 and TRBJ2-1; 11 nucleotides agree with TRBD2. CDR1 SQVTM and CDR2 ANQGSEA come from the germline V gene. The CDR3 is 16 residues long. The J segment lost 4 bases and the V segment lost 6 bases, leaving 11 bases of the junction unmatched.

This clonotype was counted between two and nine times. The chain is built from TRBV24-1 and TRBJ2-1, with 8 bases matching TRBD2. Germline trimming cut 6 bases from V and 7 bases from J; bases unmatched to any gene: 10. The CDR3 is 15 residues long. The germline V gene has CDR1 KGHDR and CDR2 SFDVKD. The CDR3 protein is CATSSEAGEVNEQFF. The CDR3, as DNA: TGTGCCACCAGTTCAGAAGCGGGAGAGGTGAATGAGCAGTTCTTC.

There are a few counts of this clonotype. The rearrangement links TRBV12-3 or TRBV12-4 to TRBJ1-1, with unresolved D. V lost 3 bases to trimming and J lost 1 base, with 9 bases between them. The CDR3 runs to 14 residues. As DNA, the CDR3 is TGTGCCAGCAGTTTTGGGATTTCGAACACTGAAGCTTTCTTT. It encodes CASSFGISNTEAFF.

CDR3 DNA sequence: TGTGCCAGCAGCTACTTCCACCTGGGGAATGAGCAGTTCTTC. Its protein product is CASSYFHLGNEQFF. The rearrangement uses TRBV12-3 or TRBV12-4 and TRBJ2-1; no firm D call. Trimming shortened V by 6 bases and J by 7 bases, and 16 bases separated the two germline ends. This CDR3 has 14 residues.

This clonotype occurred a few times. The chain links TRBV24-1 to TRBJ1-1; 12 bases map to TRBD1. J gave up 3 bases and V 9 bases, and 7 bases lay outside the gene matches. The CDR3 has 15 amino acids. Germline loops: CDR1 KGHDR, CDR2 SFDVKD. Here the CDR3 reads CATSGTGGADTEAFF. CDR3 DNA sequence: TGTGCCACCTCCGGGACAGGGGGCGCGGACACTGAAGCTTTCTTT.

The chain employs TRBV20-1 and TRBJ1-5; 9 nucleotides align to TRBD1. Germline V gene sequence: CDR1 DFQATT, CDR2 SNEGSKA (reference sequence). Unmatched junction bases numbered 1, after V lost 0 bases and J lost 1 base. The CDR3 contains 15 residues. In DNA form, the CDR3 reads TGCAGTGCTAGAGATGGACAGGGGAGCAATCAGCCCCAGCATTTT. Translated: CSARDGQGSNQPQHF.

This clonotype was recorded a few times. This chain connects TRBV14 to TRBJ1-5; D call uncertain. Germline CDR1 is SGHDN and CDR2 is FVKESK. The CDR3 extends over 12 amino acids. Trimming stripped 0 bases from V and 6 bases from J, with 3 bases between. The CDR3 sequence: CASSQDGQPQHF. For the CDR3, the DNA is TGTGCCAGCAGCCAAGATGGTCAGCCCCAGCATTTT.

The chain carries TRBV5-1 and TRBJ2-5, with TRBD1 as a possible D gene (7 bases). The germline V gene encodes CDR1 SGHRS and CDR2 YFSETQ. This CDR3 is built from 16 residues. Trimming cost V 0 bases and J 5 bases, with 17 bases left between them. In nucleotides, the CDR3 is TGCGCCAGCAGCTTGGTCCGGCAGGGGGGCTGGGAGACCCAGTACTTC. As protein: CASSLVRQGGWETQYF.

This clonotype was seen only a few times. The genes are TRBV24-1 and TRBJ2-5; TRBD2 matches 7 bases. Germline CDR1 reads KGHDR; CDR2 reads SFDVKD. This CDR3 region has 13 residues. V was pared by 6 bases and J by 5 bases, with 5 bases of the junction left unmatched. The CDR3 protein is CATSRGSVETQYF. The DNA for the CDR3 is TGTGCCACCAGTCGCGGGAGTGTGGAGACCCAGTACTTC.

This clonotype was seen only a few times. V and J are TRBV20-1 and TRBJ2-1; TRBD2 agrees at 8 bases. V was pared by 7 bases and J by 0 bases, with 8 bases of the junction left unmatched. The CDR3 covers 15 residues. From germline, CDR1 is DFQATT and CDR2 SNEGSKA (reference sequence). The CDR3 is CSVRTSPSSYNEQFF. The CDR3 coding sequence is TGCAGTGTACGGACTAGCCCAAGCTCCTACAATGAGCAGTTCTTC.

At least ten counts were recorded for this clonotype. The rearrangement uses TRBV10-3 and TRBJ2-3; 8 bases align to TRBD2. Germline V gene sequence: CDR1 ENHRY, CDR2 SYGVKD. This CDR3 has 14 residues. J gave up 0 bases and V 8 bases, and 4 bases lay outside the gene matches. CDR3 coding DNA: TGTGCCATCCGGGCGGGAGGAAGCACAGATACGCAGTATTTT. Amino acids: CAIRAGGSTDTQYF.

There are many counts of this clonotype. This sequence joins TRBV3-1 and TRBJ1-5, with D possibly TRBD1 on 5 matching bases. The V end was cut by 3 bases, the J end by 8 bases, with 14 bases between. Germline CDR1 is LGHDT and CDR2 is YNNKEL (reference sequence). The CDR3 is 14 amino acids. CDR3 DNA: TGTGCCAGCAGCCATGCCCAGGGAGGAGAGCCCCAGCATTTT. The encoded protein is CASSHAQGGEPQHF.

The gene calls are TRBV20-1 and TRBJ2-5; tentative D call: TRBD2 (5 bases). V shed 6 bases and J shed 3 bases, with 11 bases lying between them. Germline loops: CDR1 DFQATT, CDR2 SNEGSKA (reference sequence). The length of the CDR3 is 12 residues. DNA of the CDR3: TGCAGTGCCTGGACTGAAAAAGAGACCCAGTACTTC. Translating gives CSAWTEKETQYF.

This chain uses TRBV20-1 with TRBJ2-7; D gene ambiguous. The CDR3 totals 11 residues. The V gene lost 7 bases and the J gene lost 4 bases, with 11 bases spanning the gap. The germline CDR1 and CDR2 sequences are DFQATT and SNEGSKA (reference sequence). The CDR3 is CSVTGLYEQYF. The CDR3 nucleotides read TGCAGTGTTACCGGGTTGTACGAGCAGTACTTC.

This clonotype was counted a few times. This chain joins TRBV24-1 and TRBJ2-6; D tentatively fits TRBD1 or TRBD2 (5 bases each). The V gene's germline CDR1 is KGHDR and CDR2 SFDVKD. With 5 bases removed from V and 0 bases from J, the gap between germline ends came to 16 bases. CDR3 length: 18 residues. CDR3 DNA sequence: TGTGCCACCAGTGGTTCCGGGACGCATCCCTCTGGGGCCAACGTCCTGACTTTC. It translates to CATSGSGTHPSGANVLTF.

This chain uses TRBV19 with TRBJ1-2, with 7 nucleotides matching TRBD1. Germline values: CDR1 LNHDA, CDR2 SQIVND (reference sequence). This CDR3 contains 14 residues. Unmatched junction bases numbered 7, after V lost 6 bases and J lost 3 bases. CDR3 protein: CASSPITGDYGYTF. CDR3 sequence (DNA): TGTGCCAGTAGCCCTATTACAGGGGACTATGGCTACACCTTC.

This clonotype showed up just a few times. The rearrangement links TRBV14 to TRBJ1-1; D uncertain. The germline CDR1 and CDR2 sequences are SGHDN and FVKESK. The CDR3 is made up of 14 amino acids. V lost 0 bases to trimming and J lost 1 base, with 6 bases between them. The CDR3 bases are TGTGCCAGCAGCCAAGAACCGGCGAACACTGAAGCTTTCTTT. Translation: CASSQEPANTEAFF.

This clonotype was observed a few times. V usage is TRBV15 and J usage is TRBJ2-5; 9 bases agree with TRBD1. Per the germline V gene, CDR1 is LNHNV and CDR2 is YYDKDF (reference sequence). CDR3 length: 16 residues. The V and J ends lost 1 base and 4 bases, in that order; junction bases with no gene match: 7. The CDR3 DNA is TGTGCCACCAGCAGAGGAGGTTCGGGACAGGGAGAGACCCAGTACTTC. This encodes CATSRGGSGQGETQYF.

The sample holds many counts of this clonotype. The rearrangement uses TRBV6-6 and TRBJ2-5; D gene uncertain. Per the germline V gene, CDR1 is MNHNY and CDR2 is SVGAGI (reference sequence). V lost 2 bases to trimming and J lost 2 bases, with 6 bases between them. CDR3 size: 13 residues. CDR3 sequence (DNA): TGTGCCAGCAGTTACCGACGGCAAGAGACCCAGTACTTC. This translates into CASSYRRQETQYF.

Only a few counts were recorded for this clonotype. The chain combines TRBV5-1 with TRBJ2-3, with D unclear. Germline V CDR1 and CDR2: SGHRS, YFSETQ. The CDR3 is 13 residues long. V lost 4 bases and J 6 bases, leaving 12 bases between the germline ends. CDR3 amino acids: CASSPNNGDTQYF. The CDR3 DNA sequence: TGCGCCAGCAGCCCGAACAATGGGGATACGCAGTATTTT.

This CDR3 reads CASTRGSGANVLTF. The CDR3 region has the DNA TGTGCCAGCACTCGGGGCTCTGGGGCCAACGTCCTGACTTTC. The chain couples TRBV27 to TRBJ2-6; maybe TRBD2 (5 bases). Germline values: CDR1 MNHEY, CDR2 SMNVEV (reference sequence). V gave up 7 bases and J gave up 0 bases, with 7 bases separating them. The CDR3 length is 14 residues.

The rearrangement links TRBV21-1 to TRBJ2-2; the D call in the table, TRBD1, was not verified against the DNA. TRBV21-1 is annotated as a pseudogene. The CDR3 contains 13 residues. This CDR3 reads CASITRGQGGLFF. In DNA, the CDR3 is TGTGCCAGCATTACGCGGGGACAGGGTGGGCTGTTTTTT.

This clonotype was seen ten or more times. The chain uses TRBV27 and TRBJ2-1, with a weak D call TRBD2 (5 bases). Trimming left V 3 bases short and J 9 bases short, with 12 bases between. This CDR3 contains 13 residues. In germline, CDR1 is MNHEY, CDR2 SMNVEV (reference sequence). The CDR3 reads CASSFYGIREQFF. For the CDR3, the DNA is TGTGCCAGCAGTTTCTACGGGATTCGTGAGCAGTTCTTC.

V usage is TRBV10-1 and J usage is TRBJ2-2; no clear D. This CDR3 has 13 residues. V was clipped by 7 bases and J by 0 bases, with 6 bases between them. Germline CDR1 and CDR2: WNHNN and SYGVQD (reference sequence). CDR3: CASKGANTGELFF. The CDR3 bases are TGCGCCAGCAAAGGCGCGAACACCGGGGAGCTGTTTTTT.

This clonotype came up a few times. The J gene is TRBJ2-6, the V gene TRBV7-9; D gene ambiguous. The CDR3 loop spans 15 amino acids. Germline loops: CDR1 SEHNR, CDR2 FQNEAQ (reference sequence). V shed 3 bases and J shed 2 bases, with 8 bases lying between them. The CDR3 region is CASSLSRAGANVLTF. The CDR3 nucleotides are TGTGCCAGCAGCTTGTCTCGGGCTGGGGCCAACGTCCTGACTTTC.